Described below is a single T cell receptor (beta chain) sequence and its context. Its cognate antigen is unknown. These data come from a study of cytomegalovirus exposure and HLA in healthy donors. Study outcomes and limitations: The dataset shows that most TCR sequences were rare, while some public TCRs occurred in many donors. CMV antigen specificity was confirmed in vitro for a few CMV-associated chains. Accounts indicate the classifier identified cytomegalovirus status with strong specificity and sensitivity.

The donors were part of the validation cohort, which consisted of about 120 subjects and was separate from the first cohort of under 850 subjects. V was pared by 2 bases and J by 1 base, with 11 bases between. The CDR3 is 15 amino acids. Germline-derived CDR1 and CDR2 are MNHEY and SVGAGI. Data came from immunoSEQ multiplex PCR; TCRdb stores just in-frame clones and leaves some out. The profile covers about 78,000 clones, with roughly 95% appearing a single time and less than 2% taken by the ten largest. The V and J genes are TRBV6-5 and TRBJ2-5; D is perhaps TRBD1 (5 bases). Sequencing was done on a sample of PBMCs. This TCR was recovered from a man aged 18 to 30 in good health and CMV-seropositive. The CDR3 region has the DNA TGTGCCAGCAGTTACCCCGGACATTCCCAAGAGACCCAGTACTTC. This translates into CASSYPGHSQETQYF.